These 24 T cell receptor beta chains share one sample of origin, sequenced in a study of blood T cell repertoires in COVID-19. Profiled with immunoSEQ multiplex PCR; TCRdb holds only in-frame clones, not every one. The sample contains around 140,000 clones, approximately 87% of which appear only once. The sequenced sample was peripheral blood. These receptors were collected from a man aged 45-60 years with active COVID-19.

The V gene is TRBV11-3, the J gene TRBJ2-1; a possible D gene is TRBD2 (6 bases). Trimming removed 5 bases from V and 9 bases from J, with 17 bases in between. Germline loops: CDR1 SGHNT, CDR2 YENEEA. The CDR3 runs 14 residues. The CDR3, as DNA: TGTGCCAGCAGCCCTACAGCGGGCTACGGTGAGCAGTTCTTC. This codes for CASSPTAGYGEQFF.

The V and J genes are TRBV30 and TRBJ2-5; 8 bases map to TRBD2. The J segment lost 1 base and the V segment lost 4 bases, leaving 8 bases of the junction unmatched. The CDR3 spans 15 residues. The germline gives CDR1 GTSNPN, CDR2 SVGIG (reference sequence). The CDR3 DNA follows: TGTGCCTGGACTCGGGGGGGAAAACCCCAAGAGACCCAGTACTTC. Translated: CAWTRGGKPQETQYF.

V gene TRBV7-9 combines with J gene TRBJ2-7, with 7 bases lining up with TRBD1. The length of the CDR3 is 14 residues. The junction had 5 bases not matched to a gene; V was cut back by 3 bases and J by 3 bases. The germline V gene has CDR1 SEHNR and CDR2 FQNEAQ (reference sequence). The CDR3: CASSLGDSYYEQYF. In nucleotides, the CDR3 is TGTGCCAGCAGCTTGGGGGACAGCTACTACGAGCAGTACTTC.

V is TRBV6-4 and J is TRBJ1-4; D gene uncertain. Trimming pared 6 bases from V and 5 bases from J, leaving 19 bases between. In germline, CDR1 is MRHNA, CDR2 SNTAGT. The CDR3 is made up of 16 amino acids. In DNA form, the CDR3 reads TGTGCCAGCAGGCCCGTCGTGGTAGACTTAAATGAAAAACTGTTTTTT. This sequence encodes CASRPVVVDLNEKLFF.

This chain links TRBV27 with TRBJ2-7; no reliable D call. Trimming took off 10 bases at V and 3 bases at J, with 4 bases between the two ends. CDR3 length equals 9 residues. The V gene's germline CDR1 is MNHEY and CDR2 SMNVEV (reference sequence). CDR3 nucleotide sequence: TGTGCCACCTTCTACGAGCAGTACTTC. This encodes CATFYEQYF.

This sequence joins TRBV3-1 (or the pseudogene TRBV3-2) and TRBJ2-7; D gene unclear. CDR3 length equals 15 residues. Germline V CDR1 and CDR2: LGHDT, YNNKEL (reference sequence). Between the trimmed V and J ends, which lost 0 bases and 0 bases, there was a span of 9 bases. The CDR3 here is CASSQDILSSYEQYF. The CDR3 DNA reads TGTGCCAGCAGCCAAGATATCCTGAGCTCCTACGAGCAGTACTTC.

The V gene is TRBV5-4, the J gene TRBJ2-3; possible D gene TRBD2, 5 bases. The V end was cut by 4 bases, the J end by 4 bases, with 13 bases between. The CDR3 runs 14 residues. CDR1 is SGHNT, CDR2 YYREEE, per germline (reference sequence). The CDR3 DNA follows: TGTGCCAGCAGCACCCGGACTGGAGCAGATACGCAGTATTTT. It yields the protein CASSTRTGADTQYF. The complete variable domain, with remaining parts taken from reference TRBV5-4 and TRBJ2-3, reads ETGVTQSPTHLIKTRGQQVTLRCSSQSGHNTVSWYQQALGQGPQFIFQYYREEENGRGNFPPRFSGLQFPNYSSELNVNALELDDSALYLCASSTRTGADTQYFGPGTRLTVL.

This clone was picked up a small number of times. The chain couples TRBV4-2 to TRBJ1-6; TRBD1 might be the D (6 bases). CDR3 size: 16 residues. In germline, CDR1 is LGHNA, CDR2 YNFKEQ. V shed 0 bases and J shed 7 bases, with 13 bases lying between them. This chain's CDR3 is CASSQDLLGTNSPLHF. The CDR3, as DNA: TGTGCCAGCAGCCAAGATCTTCTGGGGACAAATTCACCCCTCCACTTT.

The V call is TRBV7-6, the J call TRBJ2-7; TRBD1 agrees at 7 bases. The CDR3 loop spans 15 amino acids. The trim removed 3 bases at V and 4 bases at J, leaving 9 bases unmatched. CDR1 and CDR2 (germline): SGHVS, FNYEAQ. The CDR3 loop reads CASSLETGTIYEQYF. The CDR3 nucleotides are TGTGCCAGCAGCTTGGAGACAGGGACCATATACGAGCAGTACTTC.

The chain combines TRBV5-1 with TRBJ2-3, with D maybe TRBD2 (6 bases). V was trimmed by 5 bases and J by 1 base, leaving 17 bases between them. Germline lookup yields CDR1 SGHRS and CDR2 YFSETQ. CDR3 length equals 16 residues. The CDR3 protein is CASRSIGGDGTDTQYF. In DNA form, the CDR3 reads TGCGCCAGCAGGTCGATTGGCGGGGATGGCACAGATACGCAGTATTTT.

The V and J genes are TRBV30 and TRBJ1-5; no definite D call. Trimming removed 2 bases at V and 4 bases at J, with 12 bases between. The CDR3 extends over 14 amino acids. CDR1 GTSNPN and CDR2 SVGIG come from the germline V gene (reference sequence). The CDR3 nucleotides read TGTGCCTGGAGTAGAATCAGGATAAATCAGCCCCAGCATTTT. Residues: CAWSRIRINQPQHF.

The chain employs TRBV14 and TRBJ2-1, with 12 bases identical to TRBD2. The V gene end was trimmed by 4 bases and the J gene end by 6 bases; junction bases not matched to a gene: 10. From germline, CDR1 is SGHDN and CDR2 FVKESK. This CDR3 spans 17 amino acids. This CDR3 is CASSPGGLAGLLNEQFF. CDR3 bases: TGTGCCAGCAGCCCCGGAGGACTAGCGGGGCTCCTCAATGAGCAGTTCTTC.

This clone was recorded a few times. This chain connects TRBV3-1 (or the pseudogene TRBV3-2) to TRBJ1-2, with TRBD1 matching 8 bases. This CDR3 has 12 residues. Germline-derived CDR1 and CDR2 are LGHDT and YNNKEL (reference sequence). Trimming removed 4 bases from V and 10 bases from J; junction bases left unmatched: 5. The CDR3 loop is CASSLIQGAYTF. The CDR3 region has the DNA TGTGCCAGCAGCCTCATTCAGGGGGCCTACACCTTC.

The chain uses TRBV7-8 and TRBJ2-2, with 10 bases aligning to TRBD1. CDR1 and CDR2 (germline): SGHVS, FQNEAQ. The CDR3 runs to 16 residues. V shed 3 bases, J shed 5 bases, and the junction held 6 bases outside the gene matches. The CDR3 DNA is TGTGCCAGCAGCTTTCGACAGGGGGCAGGGACCGGGGAGCTGTTTTTT. This sequence encodes CASSFRQGAGTGELFF.

The sample holds one count of this clone. The rearrangement joins TRBV9 to TRBJ2-5; 11 nucleotides match TRBD2. Germline-derived CDR1 and CDR2 are SGDLS and YYNGEE. CDR3 size: 15 residues. V was pared by 1 base and J by 5 bases, with 4 bases of the junction left unmatched. This CDR3 is CASSVLAGGQETQYF. CDR3 DNA: TGTGCCAGCAGCGTACTAGCGGGGGGTCAGGAGACCCAGTACTTC.

The chain couples TRBV18 to TRBJ2-3; D may be TRBD2 (5 bases). This CDR3 has 12 amino acids. Trimming pared 8 bases from V and 6 bases from J, leaving 12 bases between. The germline CDR1 and CDR2 sequences are KGHSH and LQKENI. In DNA form, the CDR3 reads TGTGCCAGCCTGCCGGGCGGGGATACGCAGTATTTT. This gives the protein CASLPGGDTQYF.

This clone was detected only once. The V and J genes are TRBV7-3 and TRBJ1-2; the match to TRBD1 covers 9 bases. The CDR3 spans 13 residues. V trimming: 6 bases; J trimming: 6 bases; junction bases outside the gene matches: 5. Germline V CDR1 and CDR2: SGHTA, FQGTGA. The CDR3 region has the DNA TGTGCCAGCAGAGAAACAGGGGGCAATGGCTACACCTTC. This sequence encodes CASRETGGNGYTF.

The genes are TRBV19 and TRBJ2-1, with TRBD1 as a possible D gene (6 bases). Germline V lookup: CDR1 LNHDA, CDR2 SQIVND (reference sequence). The length of the CDR3 is 15 residues. Between the trimmed V and J ends, which lost 6 bases and 0 bases, there was a span of 12 bases. The CDR3 loop reads CASRSVGGSYNEQFF. In DNA form, the CDR3 reads TGTGCCAGTAGATCGGTAGGGGGCTCCTACAATGAGCAGTTCTTC.

The V call is TRBV5-4, the J call TRBJ2-5, with D maybe TRBD2 (6 bases). V was clipped by 5 bases and J by 1 base, with 12 bases between them. Germline values: CDR1 SGHNT, CDR2 YYREEE (reference sequence). This CDR3 has 14 amino acids. CDR3 sequence reads: CASRKDYGQETQYF. The CDR3 bases are TGTGCCAGCAGAAAGGACTACGGCCAAGAGACCCAGTACTTC.

The rearrangement uses TRBV3-1 (or the pseudogene TRBV3-2) and TRBJ2-2; perhaps TRBD2 as D (5 bases). The CDR3 is 14 residues long. V was clipped by 8 bases and J by 7 bases, with 17 bases between them. Germline CDR1 is LGHDT and CDR2 is YNNKEL (reference sequence). CDR3 bases: TGTGCCAGCCTAGGGCAGGTAGGGAGCGGGGAGCTGTTTTTT. Encoded protein: CASLGQVGSGELFF.

This chain links TRBV6-5 with TRBJ2-5; maybe TRBD1 (6 bases). CDR3 length: 14 residues. V gave up 8 bases and J gave up 2 bases, with 15 bases separating them. Germline V gene sequence: CDR1 MNHEY, CDR2 SVGAGI. The CDR3 region is CASAKDRLQETQYF. The CDR3 DNA is TGTGCCAGCGCAAAGGACAGACTTCAAGAGACCCAGTACTTC.

The sample holds a few counts of this clone. The V and J genes are TRBV28 and TRBJ2-7; a weak D match, TRBD2 (7 bases). V shed 6 bases and J shed 2 bases, with 14 bases lying between them. This CDR3 has 14 amino acids. CDR1 is MDHEN, CDR2 SYDVKM, per germline. The CDR3: CASRQGGTTYEQYF. The CDR3 DNA sequence: TGTGCCAGCAGACAGGGAGGGACGACCTACGAGCAGTACTTC.

This chain joins TRBV30 and TRBJ1-2; unclear D gene. CDR3 length equals 11 residues. V lost 0 bases and J lost 7, with 6 bases in between. The germline V gene encodes CDR1 GTSNPN and CDR2 SVGIG (reference sequence). This CDR3 is CAWSVEGGYTF. The CDR3 DNA is TGTGCCTGGAGTGTAGAGGGTGGCTACACCTTC.

The chain joins TRBV11-1 to TRBJ1-2; 7 bases line up with TRBD1. Germline CDR1 SGHAT, CDR2 FQDESV (reference sequence). The length of the CDR3 is 15 residues. J was trimmed by 8 bases and V by 4 bases; bases with no gene match: 13. The CDR3 coding sequence is TGTGCCAGCAGCTCTAGTACCGGGACAGCTGAAGGCTACACCTTC. The encoded protein is CASSSSTGTAEGYTF.